This T cell receptor (beta chain) emerged from a study of cytomegalovirus exposure and HLA in healthy donors. The overall study: The roughly 130 validation repertoires used the same platform as the 666 first-cohort repertoires, a later analysis reported. Study-level results: Some public TCRs appeared in many individuals, while most sequences were rare. Accounts indicate the classifier identified cytomegalovirus status with strong specificity and sensitivity.

Clones were sequenced by immunoSEQ multiplex PCR, and TCRdb holds only the in-frame ones, with some missing. The table records under 150,000 clones, roughly 86% of them present only once. The donors were part of the validation cohort, which consisted of more than 90 subjects and was separate from the first cohort of about 670 subjects. The CDR3 has 16 residues. V was clipped by 4 bases and J by 0 bases; unmatched bases: 7. CDR1 and CDR2 (germline): SGDLS, YYNGEE. As to this clone: Antigen unknown.

V is TRBV9 and J is TRBJ2-1; TRBD1 aligns across 7 bases. The sequencing sample was made of PBMCs. This TCR was sampled from a woman aged 30 to 39 in good health and CMV-seronegative. The CDR3 coding sequence is TGTGCCAGCAGCCGTTCAGGGGACAGCTCCTACAATGAGCAGTTCTTC. It specifies CASSRSGDSSYNEQFF.